The entry that follows covers one T cell receptor beta chain sequence. The sample belongs to a study of blood T cell repertoires in COVID-19. Study as a whole: COVID-19 samples from acute and convalescent phases originated in the United States, Italy and Spain. Sources were T cells, B-cell-depleted T cells, or PBMCs; the material itself was cDNA or gDNA.

Germline trimming cut 4 bases from V and 9 bases from J; bases unmatched to any gene: 12. The CDR3 runs 17 residues. CDR1 is SEHNR and CDR2 is FQNEAQ in the germline V gene (reference sequence). How the authors handled the data: Reference gene primer amplification yielded estimated nucleated cell counts. The data were produced by immunoSEQ multiplex PCR, yet TCRdb's version contains in-frame clones alone and is incomplete. V and J calls and clone size are those listed in that table; D and trimming were worked out from the DNA. Among about 190,000 clones, roughly 80% were seen once, and the ten largest hold roughly 17%.

This clonotype was sampled from a man in his fifties or sixties with active or convalescent COVID-19. The chain is built from TRBV7-9 and TRBJ2-1; 13 nucleotides line up with TRBD2. The source material was peripheral blood. This chain's CDR3 is CASSSALTSGRMGEQFF. In nucleotides, the CDR3 is TGTGCCAGCAGCTCCGCCCTGACTAGCGGGAGGATGGGTGAGCAGTTCTTC.